This T cell receptor beta chain was retrieved from a study of prognosis after radiotherapy for stage I lung cancer. At the level of the study: In more than 13 patients the disease was a newly diagnosed primary stage I lung tumor, whereas a few had oligometastatic NSCLC following surgical resection of the primary tumor. Deemed medically inoperable were all patients with non-small cell lung cancer. There were a few patients who developed distant metastases (median roughly seven months) after radiotherapy, while roughly 15 showed no significant progression. Study-wide points: It was in patients who developed distant metastases that Shannon entropy after stereotactic body radiation therapy was lower.

Genomic DNA provided the template from which TCR beta CDR3 was amplified by two-round multiplex PCR. Amplification during the initial PCR round employed primers specific to each TRBV and TRBJ gene. TCRdb used MiXCR to reprocess the multiplex PCR reads, holding one entry per CDR3 protein. The data show roughly 38,000 distinct CDR3 sequences, around 22% seen once. This clonotype was seen at least ten times. Its antigen remains unknown. The sequencing here drew on PBMCs, taken before or after stereotactic body radiation therapy (not recorded which). The TCR comes from a donor aged 50 or older with non-small cell lung cancer.

CDR3 DNA sequence: TGTGCCAGTAACCCGGTCTTACACACCGGGGAGCTGTTTTTT. Translated: CASNPVLHTGELFF. The chain joins TRBV19 to TRBJ2-2; D unclear. With 7 bases removed from V and 3 bases from J, the gap between germline ends came to 12 bases. In germline, CDR1 is LNHDA, CDR2 SQIVND (reference sequence). This CDR3 region has 14 residues.